These T cell receptor beta chains were read from a single sample in a study of cytotoxic CD8 clonotypes in ibrutinib-treated CLL. Generated by immunoSEQ multiplex PCR, the TCRdb table keeps only in-frame clones and is missing some. This sample yields about 130,000 clones, of which over 75% are seen a single time; roughly 2% belongs to the top ten. The sample was PBMCs, taken after 24 months of ibrutinib treatment. All receptors derive from a human donor with chronic lymphocytic leukemia. CDR3s include the opening cysteine and the closing phenylalanine or tryptophan. A D gene is named only where the DNA matches it firmly. Clone size is given for some rows only: seen once, a few or many times, or a class if the clone is expanded.

>TRBV6-6|NA|13|once|TRBJ1-3
TGTGCCAGCAGCAGAGACTCTGGAAACACCATATATTTT
CASSRDSGNTIYF
>TRBV7-2|NA|15|once|TRBJ1-5
TGTGCCAGCAGCTACACAGGGAATAGCAATCAGCCCCAGCATTTT
CASSYTGNSNQPQHF
>TRBV6-6|NA|15|NA|TRBJ1-1
TGTGCCAGCAGACCCCAAACTGGCCCGAACACTGAAGCTTTCTTT
CASRPQTGPNTEAFF
>TRBV6-5|NA|14|NA|TRBJ1-5
TGTGCCAGCAGTTACTCTATGGGGAATCAGCCCCAGCATTTT
CASSYSMGNQPQHF
>TRBV19|NA|16|NA|TRBJ1-4
TGTGCCAGTACGGAAGGGACGGGAGTCTCACGTGAAAAACTGTTTTTT
CASTEGTGVSREKLFF
>TRBV7-9|NA|14|once|TRBJ2-1
TGTGCCAGCAGCTTGGGGAGCTCCTACAATGAGCAGTTCTTC
CASSLGSSYNEQFF
>TRBV7-2|TRBD1|12|NA|TRBJ2-7
TGTGCCAGCAGCTTGACAGGGTACGAGCAGTACTTC
CASSLTGYEQYF
>TRBV10-3|NA|16|few|TRBJ1-2
TGTGCCATCAGTACAGCCGGGACGGCGGATCGTACCGGCTACACCTTC
CAISTAGTADRTGYTF
>TRBV4-2|TRBD2|16|NA|TRBJ2-1
TGTGCCAGCAGCCAAGCGGCTAGCGGGCCCCGGGGAGAGCAGTTCTTC
CASSQAASGPRGEQFF
>TRBV12-2|NA|16|NA|TRBJ2-1
TGTGCAAGTCCCAGGGCGCGAGTTCCGCCCTACAATGAGCAGTTCTTC
CASPRARVPPYNEQFF
>TRBV12-5|NA|15|once|TRBJ2-5
TGTGCTAGTCCTCCTCATCAAAAGAGAGTTGAGACCCAGTACTTC
CASPPHQKRVETQYF
>TRBV7-9|NA|15|NA|TRBJ1-5
TGTGCCAGCAGCTTAGGTGGGGGGCCCAATCAGCCCCAGCATTTT
CASSLGGGPNQPQHF
>TRBV4-2|NA|12|NA|TRBJ2-7
TGTGCCAGCAGCCAAGAGGGGTCCGAGCAGTACTTC
CASSQEGSEQYF
>TRBV2|NA|14|NA|TRBJ1-4
TGTGCCAGCAGTGAAGGGGGAACTAATGAAAAACTGTTTTTT
CASSEGGTNEKLFF
>TRBV7-6|NA|14|NA|TRBJ2-2
TGTGCCAGCAGCTTAGCGGAAAACACCGGGGAGCTGTTTTTT
CASSLAENTGELFF
>TRBV19|TRBD2|15|NA|TRBJ2-5
TGTGCCAGTACCTCTAGCGGGGGGGCAATCGGGACCCAGTACTTC
CASTSSGGAIGTQYF
>TRBV7-9|TRBD1|16|NA|TRBJ2-3
TGTGCCAGCACCGTGACCCGGGACAGGGGCACAGATACGCAGTATTTT
CASTVTRDRGTDTQYF
>TRBV28|TRBD2|15|NA|TRBJ2-7
TGTGCCAGCACCAGACGGGGGGATCGGACCTACGAGCAGTACTTC
CASTRRGDRTYEQYF
>TRBV7-2|NA|15|NA|TRBJ2-1
TGTGCCAGCAGCCTCGGGATGACCTCCTACAATGAGCAGTTCTTC
CASSLGMTSYNEQFF
>TRBV5-1|NA|13|NA|TRBJ1-1
TGCGCCAGCAGCTTGAGAGGGAACACTGAAGCTTTCTTT
CASSLRGNTEAFF
>TRBV14|NA|14|once|TRBJ2-3
TGTGCCAGCAGCCAAGACCCCAGGACTCCCTGGCAGTATTTT
CASSQDPRTPWQYF
>TRBV7-2|TRBD1|16|NA|TRBJ2-2
TGTGCCAGCAGCTTAGTCGGGACAGGGACCACCGGGGAGCTGTTTTTT
CASSLVGTGTTGELFF
>TRBV7-2|NA|14|NA|TRBJ2-7
TGTGCCAGCAGCTTACGACAGGTTTGGAACGAGCAGTACTTC
CASSLRQVWNEQYF
>TRBV7-8|NA|12|once|TRBJ2-1
TGTGCCAGCAGCTTAGAAGTAAATGAGCAGTTCTTC
CASSLEVNEQFF
>TRBV25-1|TRBD1|15|NA|TRBJ1-6
TGTGCCAGCAGTGAGAGGGGGCTAGGAAATTCACCCCTCCACTTT
CASSERGLGNSPLHF
>TRBV27|NA|14|few|TRBJ2-2
TGTGCCAGCCGGTCCGGTAATTTGTTTGGGGAGCTGTTTTTT
CASRSGNLFGELFF
>TRBV18|NA|14|once|TRBJ1-1
TGTGCCAGCTCACCCCCGGACAGGAACACTGAAGCTTTCTTT
CASSPPDRNTEAFF
>TRBV25-1|TRBD1|15|NA|TRBJ1-2
TGTGCCAGCAGCCCAACTTTGGGACAGAACTATGGCTACACCTTC
CASSPTLGQNYGYTF
>TRBV29-1|TRBD1|12|NA|TRBJ2-7
TGCAGCGTTGATCTCCCAGGGGGTCGGCAGTACTTC
CSVDLPGGRQYF
>TRBV9|TRBD1|16|NA|TRBJ1-6
TGTGCCAGCAGCGTAGATGCGACAGGGAAGGATTCACCCCTCCACTTT
CASSVDATGKDSPLHF
>TRBV6-1|NA|12|NA|TRBJ2-1
TGTGCCAGCAGTGAATCGGGCTACGAGCAGTTCTTC
CASSESGYEQFF
>TRBV18|NA|22|NA|TRBJ2-2
TGTGCCAGCTCACCGAGCGTTGGAGGGACATCCTTGCAGACCACGAACACCGGGGAGCTGTTTTTT
CASSPSVGGTSLQTTNTGELFF
>TRBV28|NA|13|NA|TRBJ1-1
TGTGCCAGCAGTGGCACAGTCAACACTGAAGCTTTCTTT
CASSGTVNTEAFF
>TRBV6-5|NA|15|NA|TRBJ2-6
TGTGCCAGCACGCTCTCTCAGACCGGGGCCAACGTCCTGACTTTC
CASTLSQTGANVLTF
>TRBV7-2|TRBD1|15|NA|TRBJ2-7
TGTGCCAGCAGCCCGCCGGGACAGGGGTTCTACGAGCAGTACTTC
CASSPPGQGFYEQYF
>TRBV30|NA|14|once|TRBJ1-3
TGTGCCTGGATGCTGGGGGGGGCTGGAAACACCATATATTTT
CAWMLGGAGNTIYF
>TRBV28|NA|14|NA|TRBJ2-1
TGTGCCAGCAGGGGTCTGGACAGATACAATGAGCAGTTCTTC
CASRGLDRYNEQFF
>TRBV7-3|NA|14|NA|TRBJ1-5
TGTGCCAGCAGCCGACACGGGACAACTCAGCCCCAGCATTTT
CASSRHGTTQPQHF
>TRBV10-1|NA|21|NA|TRBJ1-5
TGCGCCAGCAGTGACCTCCCCACCGCCCTTGGCAGAATGTATAGCAATCAGCCCCAGCATTTT
CASSDLPTALGRMYSNQPQHF
>TRBV28|TRBD2|15|NA|TRBJ2-7
TGTGCCAGCAGTCTACGACTAGCGGTAGGCTACGAGCAGTACTTC
CASSLRLAVGYEQYF
>TRBV2|NA|12|NA|TRBJ2-3
TGTGCCAGCAGTGTCTCTCCTTATACGCAGTATTTT
CASSVSPYTQYF
>TRBV5-5|TRBD2|13|NA|TRBJ2-1
TGTGCCAGCAGCGGGAGGGGAGGCAATGAGCAGTTCTTC
CASSGRGGNEQFF
>TRBV6-5|TRBD1|15|few|TRBJ1-1
TGTGCCAGCAGTCGGCGGACAGGGGCGAACACTGAAGCTTTCTTT
CASSRRTGANTEAFF
>TRBV29-1|NA|14|NA|TRBJ1-1
TGCAGCGTTGATCACAACGGAGTAAACACTGAAGCTTTCTTT
CSVDHNGVNTEAFF
>TRBV18|TRBD1|20|NA|TRBJ1-1
TGTGCCAGCTCACCACAAAGCCATAACGATCCCAGGGGGTATGGTACTGAAGCTTTCTTT
CASSPQSHNDPRGYGTEAFF
>TRBV4-2|TRBD1|16|NA|TRBJ1-6
TGTGCCAGCAGCGGACAGGGTAGGAACTATAATTCACCCCTCCACTTT
CASSGQGRNYNSPLHF
>TRBV28|TRBD2|15|NA|TRBJ2-1
TGTGCCAGCACTCCGGCGGGGGGCTCCTACAATGAGCAGTTCTTC
CASTPAGGSYNEQFF
>TRBV7-3|NA|14|NA|TRBJ2-5
TGTGCCAGCAGCTTGGAGGGGGGTGAAGAGACCCAGTACTTC
CASSLEGGEETQYF
>TRBV19|NA|15|NA|TRBJ1-6
TGTGCCACAAAATCTCCGGACAGTCAAAATTCACCCCTCCACTTT
CATKSPDSQNSPLHF
>TRBV6-5|TRBD2|15|few|TRBJ2-5
TGTGCCAGCAGTCAGGGACTAAGTTCAGGAGAGACCCAGTACTTC
CASSQGLSSGETQYF
>TRBV5-4|NA|16|NA|TRBJ2-3
TGTGCCAGCAGCTTGGGTTTCCGGGGGGCCGGAGATACGCAGTATTTT
CASSLGFRGAGDTQYF